This TCR beta chain was recovered during a study of human T cells and chemical hapten exposure. Time point defined: pre-sensitization, week 0. Treatment indicated: therapeutic diphenylcyclopropenone sensitization with weekly scalp DPC. This clonotype appeared many times. From the RACE reads, TCRdb called clonotypes with MiXCR, one entry per CDR3 protein. The sample shows under 70,000 distinct CDR3 sequences, approximately 11% of them seen only once. Germline V lookup: CDR1 LGHDT, CDR2 YNNKEL (reference sequence). Germline trimming cut 3 bases from V and 4 bases from J; bases unmatched to any gene: 2. The CDR3 runs to 14 residues.

V and J are TRBV3-1 and TRBJ2-1, with 8 bases matching TRBD2. The sequence derives from a woman aged 40 to 49 with alopecia areata. Some clones in this sample may be carry-over from other donors' samples. The source material was whole blood, sampled in connection with sensitization to the hapten diphenylcyclopropenone (DPC). The CDR3 nucleotides read TGTGCCAGCAGCCACCTAGCGGGTTACAATGAGCAGTTCTTC. Translated, it gives CASSHLAGYNEQFF.